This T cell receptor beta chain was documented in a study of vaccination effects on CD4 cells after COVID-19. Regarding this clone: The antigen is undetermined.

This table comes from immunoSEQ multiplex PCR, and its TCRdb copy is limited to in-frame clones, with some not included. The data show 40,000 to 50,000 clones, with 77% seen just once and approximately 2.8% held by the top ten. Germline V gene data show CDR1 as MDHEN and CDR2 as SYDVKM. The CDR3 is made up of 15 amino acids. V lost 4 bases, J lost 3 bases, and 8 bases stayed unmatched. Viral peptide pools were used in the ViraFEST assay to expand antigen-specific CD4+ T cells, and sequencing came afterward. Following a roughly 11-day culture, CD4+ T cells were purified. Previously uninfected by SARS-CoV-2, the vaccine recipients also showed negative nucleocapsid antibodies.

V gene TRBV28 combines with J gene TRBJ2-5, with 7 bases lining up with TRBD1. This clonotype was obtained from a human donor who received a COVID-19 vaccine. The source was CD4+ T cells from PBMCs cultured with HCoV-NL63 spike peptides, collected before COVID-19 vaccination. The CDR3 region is CASSSPGTAKETQYF. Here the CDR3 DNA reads TGTGCCAGCAGTTCACCCGGGACAGCCAAAGAGACCCAGTACTTC.